This T cell receptor (beta chain) appears in the sequencing data of a study of OX40 agonist ivuxolimab in advanced cancers. As for the study in general: Dose-escalation patients suffered from hepatocellular carcinoma, melanoma, renal cell or head and neck cancer.

Assay: immunoSEQ multiplex PCR; the TCRdb copy retains only in-frame clones and omits some. There are approximately 15,000 clones in the sample; about three quarters occur only once, and roughly 36% lies in the top ten. Looked up from germline, CDR1 is SGHAT and CDR2 is FQNNGV. This CDR3 spans 14 amino acids. V was clipped by 1 base and J by 3 bases, with 10 bases between them. Sequencing used CD4+ or CD8+ T cells sorted from blood, obtained in a trial of the OX40 agonist ivuxolimab. This sequence originates from an adult with an advanced solid tumor such as melanoma, head and neck, liver or kidney cancer. V gene TRBV11-2 combines with J gene TRBJ2-7; D unclear. CDR3 loop: CASSLAGPSYEQYF. CDR3 nucleotide sequence: TGTGCCAGCAGCTTAGCCGGACCAAGCTACGAGCAGTACTTC.